The sequence of this T cell receptor (beta chain) was determined in a study of blood T cell repertoires in COVID-19 (dated by TCRdb to the early 2020s). For the study in its entirety: The collaborator samples originated in the United States, Italy and Spain and spanned the acute and convalescent phases of COVID-19. The prospective study material was composed of cDNA or gDNA derived from T cells, B-cell-depleted T cells, or PBMCs. Deeply sampled blood TCRbeta repertoires from subjects exposed to, actively infected with, or recovered from COVID-19 were included in the dataset. The repertoires were made available in a free public database intended to serve as a resource for research on the immune response to SARS-CoV-2. The samples were drawn from two sources: the first 160 participants of the ongoing ImmuneRACE study, and over 1,000 subjects contributed by 6 global collaborators. Sample metadata almost always included a de-identified subject ID, COVID-19 status, age in years and sex. Where HLA class I and class II types were available, the types were taken from metadata supplied by the sample provider, not from assay-based typing. The paper's findings and limits, for the study overall: Clinical and demographic metadata were provided uncurated, with the amount varying by source and participant.

About this clone itself: This clone's antigen is unknown. Nothing much larger sits one base from this clone, and base qualities are not available.

TCRbeta CDR3 regions were amplified from genomic DNA by means of the immunoSEQ Assay, a bias-controlled multiplex PCR. Per the original workflow: Within the assay, amplification of reference gene primers was used to estimate how many nucleated cells each sample contained. To quantify the absolute abundance of each unique TCRbeta CDR3 rearrangement, sequence reads were collapsed and filtered. For each sample, productive Simpson clonality was calculated by taking the square root of Simpson's diversity index across productive rearrangements. TCRdb re-hosts the immuneACCESS table, in-frame sequences only. Its copies lack some clones; in the studies checked, an unresolved V gene accounts for under half of them, and the cause for the rest is not known. The D gene and trimming were derived from the DNA, and the V and J assignments and clone size from that table. A total of approximately 290,000 clones appear in this sample, around 91% of them only once. Under 15% of the sample is held by the ten biggest clonotypes.

Compared with germline, V lacks 5 bases and J lacks 5 bases; bases without a gene match: 12. CDR1 and CDR2, per the germline V gene, are SGHVS and FNYEAQ. The CDR3 holds 16 amino acids from the cysteine to the phenylalanine. Here the CDR3 DNA is all that survives: 48 bases in frame from base 1. Collaborating institutions collected whole blood in K2EDTA tubes following their own protocols. For TCRbeta analysis, collaborators shipped samples as frozen whole blood, isolated PBMCs, or DNA extracted from either of those sample types. The chain is made from TRBV7-6 and TRBJ2-1, with 7 bases aligning to TRBD2. The sequenced sample was peripheral blood. The receptor was derived from a woman aged 60-70 years with acute or convalescent COVID-19. The CDR3 has the sequence CASSVRRGSFNNEQFF. The bases read TGTGCCAGCAGCGTTCGGCGCGGGAGCTTTAACAATGAGCAGTTCTTC.